The 11 T cell receptor beta chains listed next were all sequenced from one sample in a study of cytomegalovirus exposure and HLA in healthy donors. PCR primers comprised 60 Vbeta and 13 Jbeta primers. Sequenced by immunoSEQ multiplex PCR; TCRdb stores in-frame clones only, minus some. The sample has fewer than 150,000 clones; more than 60% are singletons. Sequenced input: PBMCs. Receptors were obtained from a male donor in good health and CMV-seronegative.

J is TRBJ2-1 and V is TRBV5-4; 9 nucleotides agree with TRBD1. Germline values: CDR1 SGHNT, CDR2 YYREEE (reference sequence). The CDR3 is 14 residues long. The ends lost 8 bases at V and 8 bases at J; junction bases unmatched: 11. The chain's CDR3 is CASSGTGLVDEQFF. The DNA of the CDR3 is TGTGCCAGTTCCGGGACAGGGCTCGTCGATGAGCAGTTCTTC.

This sequence joins TRBV9 and TRBJ2-1, with no clear D. This CDR3 has 15 residues. Trimming left V 0 bases short and J 2 bases short, with 9 bases between. Germline V gene lookup returns CDR1 SGDLS and CDR2 YYNGEE. The CDR3 loop is CASSVEAQAYNEQFF. CDR3 coding DNA: TGTGCCAGCAGCGTAGAGGCCCAGGCCTACAATGAGCAGTTCTTC.

The rearrangement uses TRBV6-1 and TRBJ1-2, with 7 bases aligning to TRBD1. The length of the CDR3 is 18 residues. V gave up 2 bases and J gave up 3 bases; unmatched junction bases: 15. CDR1 and CDR2 from the germline V gene are MNHNS and SASEGT. DNA of the CDR3: TGTGCCAGCAGTGAAATAGGGGACAGAGCCGGCGGGTACTATGGCTACACCTTC. It is translated as CASSEIGDRAGGYYGYTF.

This chain uses TRBV5-1 with TRBJ2-7; TRBD1 might be the D (5 bases). CDR3 length: 17 amino acids. Trimming shortened V by 0 bases and J by 1 base, and 17 bases separated the two germline ends. The V gene's germline CDR1 is SGHRS and CDR2 YFSETQ. The CDR3 protein is CASSLGSLARQSYEQYF. In DNA, the CDR3 is TGCGCCAGCAGCTTGGGCTCCCTGGCAAGACAGTCCTACGAGCAGTACTTC.

The gene calls are TRBV27 and TRBJ1-2, with 11 bases fitting TRBD1. Losses at the gene ends were 6 bases for V and 3 bases for J; bases not matched to a gene: 15. Germline CDR1 is MNHEY and CDR2 is SMNVEV (reference sequence). The CDR3 has 18 amino acids. The CDR3 DNA is TGTGCCAGCAGCCGGTCCGGGACAGGGGGGACCGGACACTATGGCTACACCTTC. Translating gives CASSRSGTGGTGHYGYTF.

This clone was counted a single time. The chain employs TRBV19 and TRBJ1-2, with D perhaps matching TRBD1 (5 bases). The V end was cut by 5 bases, the J end by 3 bases, with 7 bases between. CDR3 size: 12 residues. Germline lookup yields CDR1 LNHDA and CDR2 SQIVND (reference sequence). The CDR3 DNA reads TGTGCCAGTAGTTGGGGCGACTATGGCTACACCTTC. It codes for CASSWGDYGYTF.

DNA for the CDR3: TGTGCCAGCAGTATCAACCAGGGGGACGGCTACACCTTC. Its translation: CASSINQGDGYTF. V is TRBV9 and J is TRBJ1-2; 7 nucleotides line up with TRBD1. The CDR3 loop spans 13 amino acids. CDR1 and CDR2 (germline): SGDLS, YYNGEE. Trimming at V came to 5 bases and at J to 8 bases, leaving 9 bases not matched to a gene.

In its sample, this clone was seen a few times. The chain links TRBV27 to TRBJ1-2; 8 bases are shared with TRBD1. The CDR3 covers 15 residues. From germline, CDR1 is MNHEY and CDR2 SMNVEV (reference sequence). V lost 5 bases, J lost 2 bases, and 7 bases stayed unmatched. The chain's CDR3 is CASSQRTGTNYGYTF. The CDR3 bases are TGTGCCAGCAGTCAGCGGACAGGGACAAACTATGGCTACACCTTC.

The chain employs TRBV7-9 and TRBJ1-1, with D maybe TRBD1 (6 bases). V was clipped by 3 bases and J by 1 base, with 9 bases between them. Germline CDR1 reads SEHNR; CDR2 reads FQNEAQ (reference sequence). The CDR3 contains 14 residues. Written as DNA, the CDR3 is TGTGCCAGCAGCTTGCCGGACAGGAACACTGAAGCTTTCTTT. The encoded protein is CASSLPDRNTEAFF. The entire variable domain, with the rest obtained from reference TRBV7-9 and TRBJ1-1, is as follows: DTGVSQNPRHKITKRGQNVTFRCDPISEHNRLYWYRQTLGQGPEFLTYFQNEAQLEKSRLLSDRFSAERPKGSFSTLEIQRTEQGDSAMYLCASSLPDRNTEAFFGQGTRLTVV.

This clone was picked up one time. CDR3 sequence: CASSFPTGTSGTYEQYF. For the CDR3, the DNA is TGTGCCAGCAGCTTCCCCACCGGGACTAGCGGTACCTACGAGCAGTACTTC. The V gene is TRBV7-9, the J gene TRBJ2-7, with 11 bases aligning to TRBD2. V gave up 3 bases and J gave up 2 bases; unmatched junction bases: 9. CDR3 length equals 17 residues. Per the germline V gene, CDR1 is SEHNR and CDR2 is FQNEAQ (reference sequence).

CDR3: CASSLSGGGQPQHF. CDR3 DNA sequence: TGCGCCAGCAGCTTGTCCGGGGGAGGACAGCCCCAGCATTTT. This chain uses TRBV5-1 with TRBJ1-5, with D maybe TRBD1 (5 bases). The CDR3 spans 14 residues. Germline assignment: CDR1 SGHRS and CDR2 YFSETQ. The V end lost 1 base, the J end lost 7 bases, and 12 bases lay between the germline ends.